Sequencing of this T cell receptor beta chain was carried out in a study of blood T cell repertoires in COVID-19. Study-wide background: COVID-19 samples from acute and convalescent phases originated in the United States, Italy and Spain. Sources were T cells, B-cell-depleted T cells, or PBMCs; the material itself was cDNA or gDNA.

The CDR3 length is 11 residues. Trimming removed 2 bases from V and 9 bases from J, with 9 bases in between. Germline lookup yields CDR1 DFQATT and CDR2 SNEGSKA (reference sequence). This clone was recorded once. In the source study's methods: How many nucleated cells were present was estimated from reference gene primer amplification. This table comes from immunoSEQ multiplex PCR, and its TCRdb copy is limited to in-frame clones, with some not included. Clone size and the V and J calls come from that table; the DNA yielded D and trimming. The sample lists tens of thousands of clones, over 90% occurring once.

The rearrangement joins TRBV20-1 to TRBJ2-3; weak D call: TRBD2 (6 bases). This clonotype originated in a man between 45 and 60 years old with active COVID-19. Sequenced material: peripheral blood. CDR3 in DNA: TGCAGTGCTAGACCGGGGGACACGCAGTATTTT. Amino acid sequence: CSARPGDTQYF.